These 3 T cell receptor beta chains share one sample of origin, sequenced in a study of T cell responses to AZD1222 COVID-19 vaccine. The repertoire was sequenced with immunoSEQ multiplex PCR; TCRdb's copy has only in-frame clones and lacks some. The data hold around 140,000 clones, with around nine tenths observed a single time. The source was peripheral blood, collected 28 days after the second AZD1222 dose. The receptors derive from an adult who received the AZD1222 COVID-19 vaccine.

The chain combines TRBV9 with TRBJ2-5; 7 bases agree with TRBD1. V gave up 1 base and J gave up 5 bases; unmatched junction bases: 8. CDR1 is SGDLS, CDR2 YYNGEE, per germline. There are 15 residues in the CDR3. CDR3 bases: TGTGCCAGCAGCGTACACCAGAAGACAGGGGAGACCCAGTACTTC. Encoded protein: CASSVHQKTGETQYF.

The chain is built from TRBV15 and TRBJ1-3; D might be TRBD1 (5 bases). Trimming removed 2 bases at V and 3 bases at J, with 14 bases between. The germline V gene encodes CDR1 LNHNV and CDR2 YYDKDF (reference sequence). This CDR3 contains 16 residues. The CDR3: CATSRNPGTYGNTIYF. As DNA, the CDR3 is TGTGCCACCAGCAGAAATCCCGGGACTTATGGAAACACCATATATTTT.

This chain connects TRBV7-9 to TRBJ2-1; D possibly corresponds to TRBD2 (6 bases). There are 17 residues in the CDR3. The germline gives CDR1 SEHNR, CDR2 FQNEAQ (reference sequence). V was pared by 5 bases and J by 0 bases, with 17 bases between. The CDR3 reads CASSPMVAGSSYNEQFF. In nucleotides, the CDR3 is TGTGCCAGCAGCCCAATGGTGGCGGGAAGCTCCTACAATGAGCAGTTCTTC.